The 6 T cell receptor beta chains presented below share a single source sample, sequenced in a study of CD8 T cells in ankylosing spondylitis. TCRdb ran MiXCR on the 5' RACE reads and lists one entry per CDR3 protein. There are roughly 280,000 distinct CDR3 sequences in the sample; around 20% occur only once, and less than 9% lies in the top ten. Sequencing was carried out using blood, either unsorted or a sorted T cell fraction (not recorded which). These receptors were collected from a male donor with ankylosing spondylitis or in good health (not recorded which).

This clonotype was counted a single time. V and J are TRBV9 and TRBJ1-1; D is unclear. Trimming removed 4 bases at V and 6 bases at J, with 16 bases between. This CDR3 contains 14 residues. Germline V gene lookup returns CDR1 SGDLS and CDR2 YYNGEE. In DNA form, the CDR3 reads TGTGCCAGCAGCAAAGACCAAAAGGTCTCTGAAGCTTTCTTT. Protein: CASSKDQKVSEAFF.

The chain has TRBV5-3 and TRBJ2-2; D possibly corresponds to TRBD1 (8 bases). TRBV5-3 is flagged as an ORF with uncertain function. V dropped 1 base and J dropped 3 bases, with 10 bases sitting between them. The CDR3 sequence is 15 residues long. The chain's CDR3 is CARSLTGGDTGELFF. The CDR3 DNA reads as TGTGCCAGAAGCTTGACAGGGGGGGACACCGGGGAGCTGTTTTTT.

The chain is built from TRBV7-9 and TRBJ1-3, with D possibly matching TRBD1 (6 bases). Looked up from germline, CDR1 is SEHNR and CDR2 is FQNEAQ (reference sequence). This CDR3 has 15 amino acids. V was clipped by 8 bases and J by 0 bases, with 14 bases between them. The CDR3 reads CASLDGQLSGNTIYF. The CDR3 DNA reads as TGTGCCAGCCTGGACGGACAGCTCTCTGGAAACACCATATATTTT.

The genes are TRBV4-2 and TRBJ2-1, with 9 positions matching TRBD1. Per germline, CDR1 LGHNA and CDR2 YNFKEQ. The CDR3 is 13 residues long. V lost 1 base and J lost 12; bases outside the gene matches: 4. The CDR3 spells CASSQVTGGGQFF. CDR3 in DNA: TGTGCCAGCAGCCAAGTTACAGGGGGCGGGCAGTTCTTC.

This chain uses TRBV20-1 with TRBJ2-1; D ambiguous. This CDR3 comprises 15 residues. From germline, CDR1 is DFQATT and CDR2 SNEGSKA (reference sequence). Trimming shortened V by 0 bases and J by 2 bases, and 11 bases separated the two germline ends. This chain's CDR3 is CSARDWEGPYNEQFF. The DNA for the CDR3 is TGCAGTGCTAGAGATTGGGAAGGTCCCTACAATGAGCAGTTCTTC.

The chain combines TRBV2 with TRBJ2-2; 8 bases agree with TRBD2. Germline V CDR1 and CDR2: SNHLY, FYNNEI. The CDR3 runs 17 residues. Unmatched junction bases numbered 10, after V lost 6 bases and J lost 1 base. CDR3 sequence (DNA): TGTGCCAGCAGCCGAAGGGCGGGGGGCGTGAACACCGGGGAGCTGTTTTTT. Residues: CASSRRAGGVNTGELFF.